Sequencing of this TCR beta chain was carried out in a study of cytomegalovirus exposure and HLA in healthy donors. Germline V CDR1 and CDR2: MNHEY, SVGAGI. V lost 0 bases and J lost 5, with 11 bases in between. The CDR3 contains 16 residues. Study-level points and caveats: Among TCR beta chains, those listed as cytomegalovirus-associated numbered some 170. The authors considered a cluster of highly shared sequence variants likely to be a sequencing artifact.

60 Vbeta and 13 Jbeta primers were used in PCR. TCRdb keeps only in-frame clones here, not all; method: immunoSEQ multiplex PCR. In the table there are roughly 200,000 clones, around 77% of which are singletons. In its sample, this clone was seen a few times. Its antigen is unknown. The sequenced material came from PBMCs. The chain uses TRBV6-5 and TRBJ1-6; D perhaps matches TRBD1 (6 bases). This TCR derives from a man aged 55 to 70 in good health and CMV-seronegative. The CDR3 DNA sequence: TGTGCCAGCAGTTACTCGAGATCAGGGGATAATTCACCCCTCCACTTT. Translating gives CASSYSRSGDNSPLHF.